This T cell receptor (beta chain) was captured by sequencing in a study of blood T cells in healthy people across ages (dated by TCRdb to between 2014 and 2017). Background on the whole study: In model experiments, template switching captured about one uniquely barcoded TCR beta cDNA molecule for every two T cells. Using deep sequencing normalized with unique cDNA molecular identifiers, the study measured how TCR beta repertoire diversity changes with age. The donors were split into four age groups: young (average 16 years), middle-aged (around 37), aged (more than 60) and long-lived (approximately 80). To avoid experimental bias, donors of different ages were spread randomly across the sequencing lanes. The study analyzed two additional independent replicas of 1 million unique cDNA reads from the same blood draw for two donors, one aged 18 to 29 and one aged 80 or older. Overall results and qualifications from the work: The percentage of naive T cells measured by flow cytometry correlated strongly with observed TCR beta diversity. Compared with the aged group, the long-lived group had more naive CD4+ T cells, fewer expanded clones and increased TCR diversity, suggesting age selection. Estimates of total diversity based on one million sequenced T cells were considered lower bounds and underestimates. Conclusive comparison of naive and antigen-experienced compartments was prevented by the profiling of bulk unsorted PBMCs. As age increased, observed TCR beta diversity per million T cells dropped in a roughly linear way, and a significant reduction was already evident by age 40. Because the CMV infection status of the donors was unknown, age-related changes in expanded clonotypes may potentially have been confounded.

The protocol used for the library was 5' RACE. The reads were generated on an Illumina HiSeq 2500. The second PCR ran for roughly 7 to 11 cycles and used a J-beta primer mix along with a sample-barcoded 5' primer. Each TCR beta cDNA molecule received a unique molecular identifier from a template-switch 5' adaptor carrying 12 random nucleotides. Each sample yielded at least 3 million CDR3-containing paired-end reads. First-strand cDNA synthesis was performed from all RNA using the Mint cDNA synthesis kit, with priming by a TRBC-specific oligonucleotide. All cDNA was treated with uracil-DNA glycosylase and then went through a first 18-cycle PCR with the universal primers M1SS and BC2_uni_R. On the study's bioinformatics: For normalization, 1 million high-quality reads were randomly selected from each sample, with every read carrying a distinct molecular identifier. Instead of being binned into consensus sequences, reads with shared molecular identifiers were discarded. MiTCR, set to a Q25 quality threshold and the strictest error-elimination algorithm, was used for CDR3 identification, clonotype clustering and error correction. A nonparametric unseen species model using Euler transformation provided a lower-bound estimate of total TCR beta diversity. TCRdb itself trimmed the public reads at Q25 with fastp, ran MiXCR and retained productive beta chains. Identical CDR3 proteins give one entry, which carries the most common genes and DNA. TCRdb's processing, not the authors', yielded these V and J calls. Across this sample there are around 1,500,000 distinct CDR3 sequences, with 40% to 50% seen only once. The top ten clonotypes cover less than 8% of the sample.

Turning to this clonotype: This clone's antigen is unknown. One base away there is no much larger clone; base qualities are not given.

Its CDR3 holds 16 amino acids, cysteine through phenylalanine. The only DNA kept is the CDR3, 48 bases in frame from the first base. Ends trimmed: V by 2 bases, J by 8 bases; bases unmatched to a gene: 14. Systemically healthy Caucasian individuals from Russia, roughly 40 in total and aged roughly 6 to 95 years, were included as donors. Each donor gave about 11 milliliters of peripheral blood, drawn into EDTA-treated Vacutainer tubes. Ficoll-Paque density-gradient centrifugation was used to isolate PBMCs, with at least 6 million obtained per sample. Trizol reagent was used to extract total RNA from PBMCs, with at least 5.5 micrograms per sample. The percentages of naive CD45RAhigh/CD27high T cells were determined by flow cytometry on a PBMC aliquot from every donor.

The rearrangement combines TRBV12-3 or TRBV12-4 with TRBJ1-2; TRBD1 matches 7 bases in the middle. The source of this sequence is a woman aged 18 to 35 in good health. The material sequenced was blood. Read as DNA, the sequence is TGTGCCAGCAGTTTATTTGGGACAGCTCTACAGGAAGGCTACACCTTC. This gives the protein CASSLFGTALQEGYTF.